This T cell receptor beta chain is drawn from a study of CD8 T cells in Susac syndrome. Study context: Patients with Susac syndrome were therapy-naive, on corticosteroids, or on intravenous immunoglobulin alone at blood draw. Overall study results and limits: Among active patients and in TEMRA cells, CD8+ clonal expansion in Susac reached its peak.

To note about this clonotype: Its antigen is unidentified.

Sequencing targeted TCR beta in T cells from blood (CD8+ and CD4+). A quantity of about 0.45 to 1 ug RNA underwent reverse transcription using random hexamers. Amplification of the TCR beta CDR3 was carried out by immunoSEQ multiplex PCR, which spanned a total of 54 Vbeta and 13 Jbeta segments. TCRdb called the immunoSEQ multiplex PCR reads again in MiXCR, with one record for every CDR3 protein. The sample lists fewer than 85,000 distinct CDR3 sequences, around 94% occurring once. With 3 bases removed from V and 1 base from J, the gap between germline ends came to 6 bases. Germline values: CDR1 MGHRA, CDR2 YSYEKL. This CDR3 is built from 13 residues.

This receptor was obtained from a human donor with Susac syndrome. The gene calls are TRBV4-1 and TRBJ1-1; no clear D gene. The specimen was CD8+ T cells from PBMCs. The CDR3: CASSQGENTEAFF. In DNA form, the CDR3 reads TGCGCCAGCAGCCAGGGAGAGAACACTGAAGCTTTCTTT.